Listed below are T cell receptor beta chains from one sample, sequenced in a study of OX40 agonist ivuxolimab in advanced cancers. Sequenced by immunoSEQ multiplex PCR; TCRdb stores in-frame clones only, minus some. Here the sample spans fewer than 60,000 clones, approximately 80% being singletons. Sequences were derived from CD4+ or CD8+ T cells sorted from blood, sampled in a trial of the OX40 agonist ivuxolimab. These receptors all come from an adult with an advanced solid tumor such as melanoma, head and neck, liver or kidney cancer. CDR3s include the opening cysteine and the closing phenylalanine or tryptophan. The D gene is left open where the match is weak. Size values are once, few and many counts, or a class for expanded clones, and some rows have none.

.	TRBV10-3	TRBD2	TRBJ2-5	TGTGCCATCAGTGACCCAGCGGGGGTCCGTGAGACCCAGTACTTC	CAISDPAGVRETQYF
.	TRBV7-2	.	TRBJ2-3	TGTGCCAGCAGCTTACGCGGGGCTAGCCCGGAGGATACGCAGTATTTT	CASSLRGASPEDTQYF
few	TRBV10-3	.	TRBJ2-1	TGTGCCATCAGTGACAGGGGGAAGAGCGGGAATGAGCAGTTCTTC	CAISDRGKSGNEQFF
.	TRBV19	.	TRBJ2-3	TGTGCCAGTAGTATTTGGGGGAGCACAGATACGCAGTATTTT	CASSIWGSTDTQYF
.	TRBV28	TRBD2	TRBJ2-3	TGTGCCAGCAGTTTAGATTGGGGACTAGTCCCGACCTCAGATACGCAGTATTTT	CASSLDWGLVPTSDTQYF
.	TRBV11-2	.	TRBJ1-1	TGTGCCAGCAGCTTAGGGTCACGGGGAGGAACTGAAGCTTTCTTT	CASSLGSRGGTEAFF
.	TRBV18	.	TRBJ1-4	TGTGCCAGCTCACCAGAGGGGGTACAAGTTAATGAAAAACTGTTTTTT	CASSPEGVQVNEKLFF
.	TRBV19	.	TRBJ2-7	TGTGCCAGTAGTATAGGGCCACCGTACGAGCAGTACTTC	CASSIGPPYEQYF
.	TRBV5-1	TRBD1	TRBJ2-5	TGCGCCAGCAGCGGAGGGACAGGAGGCTACCAAGAGACCCAGTACTTC	CASSGGTGGYQETQYF
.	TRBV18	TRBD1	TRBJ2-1	TGTGCCAGCTCAATGCAAAGGGACAGGGGTAAAAATGAGCAGTTCTTC	CASSMQRDRGKNEQFF
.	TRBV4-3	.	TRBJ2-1	TGCGCCAGCAGCGGGGGGGACATCTACTCCTACAATGAGCAGTTCTTC	CASSGGDIYSYNEQFF
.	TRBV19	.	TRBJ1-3	TGTGCCAGCCGGCCCCTTGGAAACACCATATATTTT	CASRPLGNTIYF
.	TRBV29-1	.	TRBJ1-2	TGCAGCGTTGGAGGAGCCGATGGCTACACCTTC	CSVGGADGYTF
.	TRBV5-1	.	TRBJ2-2	TGCGCCAGCAGCGGGGGATTCGAATCCGGGGAGCTGTTTTTT	CASSGGFESGELFF
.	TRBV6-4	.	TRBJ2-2	TGTGCCAGCAGCGCCACAGGGAGGCCGAACACCGGGGAGCTGTTTTTT	CASSATGRPNTGELFF
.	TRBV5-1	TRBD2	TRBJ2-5	TGCGCCAGCAGCATGGGACTAGCGGGGGGAGTTCAAGAGACCCAGTACTTC	CASSMGLAGGVQETQYF
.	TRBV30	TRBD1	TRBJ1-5	TGTGCCTGGAGGGGACAGGGGGCGCTTGGTCAGCCCCAGCATTTT	CAWRGQGALGQPQHF
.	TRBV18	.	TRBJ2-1	TGTGCCAGCTCAAAGTCTATGGGGACCTACAATGAGCAGTTCTTC	CASSKSMGTYNEQFF
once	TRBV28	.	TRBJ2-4	TGTGCCAGCAGTTTGCCCTCCTATCGGCGTTCCCACAGGCTAGCCAAAAACATTCAGTACTTC	CASSLPSYRRSHRLAKNIQYF
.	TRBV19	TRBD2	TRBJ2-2	TGTGCCAGTATCTTAACTAGCGGGGCCCTAAAGACCGGGGAGCTGTTTTTT	CASILTSGALKTGELFF
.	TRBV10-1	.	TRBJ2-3	TGCGCCAGCAGTGGGACCCGGGGTAGCACAGATACGCAGTATTTT	CASSGTRGSTDTQYF
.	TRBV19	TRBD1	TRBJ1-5	TGTGCCACCATGGACAGGGCTAGCAATCAGCCCCAGCATTTT	CATMDRASNQPQHF
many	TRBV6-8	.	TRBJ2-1	TGTGCCAGCAGTTTTTATCCTTGGGGCGGGGGCGAGGATGAGCAGTTCTTC	CASSFYPWGGGEDEQFF
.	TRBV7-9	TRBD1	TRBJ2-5	TGTGCCAGCACCCCAGATCCGCCGGGACAGGGGGCATTGGCGACCCAGTACTTC	CASTPDPPGQGALATQYF
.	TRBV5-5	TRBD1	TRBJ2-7	TGTGCCAGCAGCTTCCGACCACTCCGGGACAGGGGGCTAGGTGATGAGCAGTACTTC	CASSFRPLRDRGLGDEQYF
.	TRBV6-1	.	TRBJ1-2	TGTGCCAGCAGTGAATGGGGAAACTATGGCTACACCTTC	CASSEWGNYGYTF